Listed below are T cell receptor beta chains from one sample, sequenced in a study of cytomegalovirus exposure and HLA in healthy donors. The method was immunoSEQ multiplex PCR; TCRdb's version includes in-frame clones alone and lacks a portion of them. The data contain about 170,000 clones, roughly 80% of them singletons. Input material: PBMCs. These receptor sequences come from a male donor in good health and CMV-seronegative. CDR3s include the opening cysteine and the closing phenylalanine or tryptophan. A D gene is named only where the DNA matches it firmly. Size is omitted from some rows. Given values are once, few, many or a class for expanded clones.

NA	NA	TRBV9	TRBJ2-5	TGTGCCAGCAGCGTAGGGGGCAATCAAGAGACCCAGTACTTC	CASSVGGNQETQYF
NA	NA	TRBV7-3	TRBJ2-1	TGTGCCAGCAGCTTATCATCGGGTAATGAGCAGTTCTTC	CASSLSSGNEQFF
NA	NA	TRBV6-1	TRBJ1-2	TGTGCCAGCAACTACCACGGAAGCTATGGCTACACCTTC	CASNYHGSYGYTF
TRBD2	NA	TRBV7-8	TRBJ2-5	TGTGCCAGCAGCTTAGTGTCGGGACTAGCGGGGAGTGGGACCCAGTACTTC	CASSLVSGLAGSGTQYF
NA	once	TRBV28	TRBJ1-2	TGTGCCAGCAGTTTCCAGGGGATCGGCTATGGCTACACCTTC	CASSFQGIGYGYTF
NA	NA	TRBV2	TRBJ2-2	TGTGCCAGCAGTGAAGAGGGAGCCACCGGGGAGCTGTTTTTT	CASSEEGATGELFF
TRBD1	few	TRBV4-2	TRBJ1-1	TGTGCCAGCAGCCAAGGCCGGGACAGGCGGTCGATGAACACTGAAGCTTTCTTT	CASSQGRDRRSMNTEAFF
NA	NA	TRBV5-1	TRBJ1-6	TGCGCCAGCAGCTTGGGTCCAGGTAATAATTCACCCCTCCACTTT	CASSLGPGNNSPLHF
TRBD1	NA	TRBV19	TRBJ1-1	TGTGCCAGTAGTATCCGGGACAGGGGTGGTGAAGCTTTCTTT	CASSIRDRGGEAFF
NA	NA	TRBV27	TRBJ2-7	TGTGCCAGCAGTTTATATTCTCCCAGGGACTCCTACGAGCAGTACTTC	CASSLYSPRDSYEQYF
NA	NA	TRBV4-1	TRBJ1-5	TGCGCCAGCAGCCCAGTAGGCGGGGGGGATCGAGGCCAGCCCCAGCATTTT	CASSPVGGGDRGQPQHF
NA	NA	TRBV7-6	TRBJ2-6	TGTGCCAGCAGCTTAGGGCAGGCCAGCTCTGGGGCCAACGTCCTGACTTTC	CASSLGQASSGANVLTF
TRBD1	NA	TRBV29-1	TRBJ2-7	TGCAGCGTTGAGGACAGGGGATCCGAGCAGTACTTC	CSVEDRGSEQYF
TRBD1	NA	TRBV25-1	TRBJ2-7	TGTGCCAGCAGTGAGACGTCGCGGGACAGGGAGGGGTACGAGCAGTACTTC	CASSETSRDREGYEQYF
NA	few	TRBV4-2	TRBJ2-5	TGTGCCAGCAGCCAAGCCACACAAGAGACCCAGTACTTC	CASSQATQETQYF
NA	few	TRBV6-6	TRBJ1-5	TGTGCCAGCAGCAGTGACAGTAGCAATCAGCCCCAGCATTTT	CASSSDSSNQPQHF
NA	NA	TRBV10-3	TRBJ2-2	TGTGCCATCAGTGCTGGCCTCCAGGGCACCGGGGAGCTGTTTTTT	CAISAGLQGTGELFF
NA	NA	TRBV7-2	TRBJ2-7	TGTGCCAGCAGCCTTAGAGGCGGGACAGTCTCCTACGAGCAGTACTTC	CASSLRGGTVSYEQYF
TRBD1	NA	TRBV7-9	TRBJ1-4	TGTGCCAGCAGCTTTGGACAGGCGGCTAATGAAAAACTGTTTTTT	CASSFGQAANEKLFF
NA	NA	TRBV7-9	TRBJ1-1	TGTGCCAGCAGCCCAAGTGGGGCGGTGAACACTGAAGCTTTCTTT	CASSPSGAVNTEAFF
TRBD1	once	TRBV4-1	TRBJ1-5	TGCGCCAGCAGCCCATCAGACAGGGCTGGTCAGCCCCAGCATTTT	CASSPSDRAGQPQHF
TRBD1	once	TRBV9	TRBJ1-2	TGTGCCAGCAGCGTAGAAAACAGGGGCTTCGGTGGCTACACCTTC	CASSVENRGFGGYTF
NA	NA	TRBV5-1	TRBJ1-2	TGCGCCAGCAGATATTCCAGGGATACTAACTATGGCTACACCTTC	CASRYSRDTNYGYTF
TRBD1	NA	TRBV9	TRBJ2-3	TGTGCCAGCACCCGTGGACAGGGCGACACAGATACGCAGTATTTT	CASTRGQGDTDTQYF
NA	NA	TRBV7-9	TRBJ1-6	TGTTCCAGCAGCGCACTGTGGCAGGGCGGTGGCTTT	CSSSALWQGGGF
NA	NA	TRBV14	TRBJ2-7	TGTGCCAGCAGCCAAGATCAAGGGGTGCTCAATTTC	CASSQDQGVLNF
NA	NA	TRBV19	TRBJ1-1	TGTGCCAGTAGTATTCGGCGGGGGGCGGCCAAGAACACTGAAGCTTTCTTT	CASSIRRGAAKNTEAFF
NA	NA	TRBV5-6	TRBJ2-7	TGTGCCAGCAGCTTTGGCGGCTCCTACGAGCAGTACTTC	CASSFGGSYEQYF
TRBD1	NA	TRBV6-1	TRBJ1-2	TGTGCCAGCAGTGAAGCTAACAGGGGTTATGGCTACACCTTC	CASSEANRGYGYTF
NA	NA	TRBV6-5	TRBJ1-1	TGTGCCAGCAGCCGCCTTCAGGAGAACACTGAAGCTTTCTTT	CASSRLQENTEAFF
NA	NA	TRBV6-5	TRBJ2-1	TGTGCCAGCAGTTTCTTATCCCGGGGAACCTACAATGAGCAGTTCTTC	CASSFLSRGTYNEQFF
TRBD1	NA	TRBV27	TRBJ2-7	TGTGCCAGCCCCACTTTTTCCGACAGGGGGCGCTACGAGCAGTACTTC	CASPTFSDRGRYEQYF
TRBD2	NA	TRBV29-1	TRBJ2-1	TGCAGCGTTGGGCTTGGTTTTTTGGGACTAAATGAGCAGTTCTTC	CSVGLGFLGLNEQFF
NA	once	TRBV5-4	TRBJ2-5	NA	CASSLASGRGAETQYF
NA	few	TRBV4-3	TRBJ2-6	TGCGCCAGCAGCCTCCTGGGGGGTACTGGGGCCAACGTCCTGACTTTC	CASSLLGGTGANVLTF
TRBD1	NA	TRBV14	TRBJ2-2	TGTGCCAGCAGCCAAATCAGGGGGCATTCCGGGGAGCTGTTTTTT	CASSQIRGHSGELFF
TRBD1	NA	TRBV19	TRBJ2-7	TGTGCCAGTAGTATACAGGACAGGGGTGACGAGCAGTACTTC	CASSIQDRGDEQYF
TRBD1	few	TRBV4-3	TRBJ1-2	TGCGCCAGCAGCCAGACAGGGGGTAGTGGCTACACCTTC	CASSQTGGSGYTF
NA	NA	TRBV4-1	TRBJ2-2	TGCGCCAGCAGCCAAGTCTCGCGGTTGGCCGGGGAGCTGTTTTTT	CASSQVSRLAGELFF
TRBD2	NA	TRBV18	TRBJ2-7	TGTGCCAGCTCACTACGAGGGACTAGCGACTACGAGCAGTACTTC	CASSLRGTSDYEQYF
NA	NA	TRBV10-3	TRBJ1-1	TGTGCCATCAGTGCCGGACAGCTGAACACTGAAGCTTTCTTT	CAISAGQLNTEAFF
NA	NA	TRBV25-1	TRBJ1-4	TGTGCCAGCAGTGAATCCCGCGGAAAACTGTTTTTT	CASSESRGKLFF
NA	NA	TRBV20-1	TRBJ1-5	TGCAGTGCTAGAGCTGGCCAGCCCCAGCATTTT	CSARAGQPQHF
TRBD2	NA	TRBV27	TRBJ2-7	TGTGCCAGCAGTTTATTGGGACTAGCGGGCCCTGGGTACGAGCAGTACTTC	CASSLLGLAGPGYEQYF
NA	NA	TRBV29-1	TRBJ2-3	TGCAGCGTTGTTGGCCAGGGTGGGGATACGCAGTATTTT	CSVVGQGGDTQYF
NA	once	TRBV30	TRBJ2-7	TGTGCCTGGAAAATGGATCTGGGACAATTCTACGAGCAGTACTTC	CAWKMDLGQFYEQYF
NA	NA	TRBV5-1	TRBJ2-7	TGCGCCAGCAGCTTGGAAGGTCTAGCGAGAAGCTCCTACGAGCAGTACTTC	CASSLEGLARSSYEQYF
TRBD2	NA	TRBV19	TRBJ2-1	TGTGCCAGTAGACAGCGGGGGGGAGAGAATGAGCAGTTCTTC	CASRQRGGENEQFF